This T cell receptor beta chain appears in the sequencing data of a study of metastatic and nonmetastatic thyroid tumors. Study context: Repertoires of blood and of tissue (tumor or nodule) from malignant and benign thyroid patients were compared.

The germline CDR1 and CDR2 sequences are GTSNPN and SVGIG (reference sequence). The CDR3 extends over 13 amino acids. The V segment lost 8 bases and the J segment 3 bases; nucleotides outside the gene matches: 4. In the original workflow: What underpinned the distant-metastasis classifier for papillary thyroid cancer was the set of CDR3 differences across clinicopathological groups. With MiXCR, TCRdb called clones anew from the PCR reads. The V and J calls were determined by TCRdb, not by the authors. This table has more than 20,000 clones, approximately 22% appearing once. General study findings and limits: In blood and tumor, TCR beta diversity was reportedly significantly higher in malignant thyroid tumors than in benign nodules.

All patients reached thyroid surgery having received no treatment beforehand. The sample holds many counts of this clone. The antigen is unknown. The sample was tumor tissue. The rearrangement links TRBV30 to TRBJ2-1; 10 bases align to TRBD2. This receptor was identified in a female donor with papillary thyroid cancer or a benign thyroid nodule (not recorded which). Some clones in this sample may be carry-over from other donors' samples. CDR3 nucleotides: TGTGCCGCGGGACTAGCGAACTACAATGAGCAGTTCTTC. Its protein is CAAGLANYNEQFF.